Reported below is one TCR beta chain. The source of the sample is a study of blood T cell repertoires in COVID-19. Trimming took 0 bases from V and 2 from J; bases not matched to a gene: 9. This CDR3 has 18 amino acids. Germline V gives CDR1 SGHNT, CDR2 YYREEE (reference sequence). Sequencing used immunoSEQ multiplex PCR; TCRdb keeps in-frame clones, though not all of them. The table has a few hundred thousand clones, roughly 87% seen once. The rearrangement joins TRBV5-4 to TRBJ2-2, with 8 bases identical to TRBD2. The sequencing sample was made of PBMCs or T cells enriched from blood (not recorded which). This TCR came from a woman in her twenties or thirties who had recovered from COVID-19. As DNA, the CDR3 is TGTGCCAGCAGCTTGGGGCCCATAGCGGGGCCTAACACCGGGGAGCTGTTTTTT. Protein: CASSLGPIAGPNTGELFF.